In this sample, the clone carrying this TCR beta chain turned up many times. No antigen is known for it. TCRdb reprocessed the PCR reads with MiXCR, giving one entry per CDR3 protein. The repertoire holds 88,000 or so distinct CDR3 sequences, with around 23% as singletons. This specimen belongs to a study of molecular identifiers for immune sequencing clone quantification. Looking at the study overall: In replicates, the authors split RNA from around 20,000 or 100,000 naive CD8 cells five ways and sequenced four. Study-level results: Researchers reportedly could pick up spiked Jurkat TCR RNA from one cell mixed into about a million naive cells.

Deletions cut 0 bases from V and 8 bases from J, with 5 bases between. CDR1 is LGHDT and CDR2 is YNNKEL in the germline V gene (reference sequence). CDR3 size: 12 residues. This sequence was found in a human donor in good health. Some libraries in this study had Jurkat cell RNA spiked in. What was sequenced was naive CD8+ T cells from blood, with Jurkat cell RNA spiked in. As for subset: FACS-sorted CD8+CD4-CCR7+CD45RA+ naive T cells. The rearrangement joins TRBV3-1 to TRBJ2-4; D is uncertain. The CDR3 is CASSQDSDIQYF. CDR3 bases: TGTGCCAGCAGCCAAGATTCGGACATTCAGTACTTC.